This is a list of T cell receptor beta chains from one sample in a study of CXCR3-negative and CXCR3-positive naive CD8 T cells. TCRdb re-called the 5' RACE reads and gives one entry per CDR3 protein, without DNA. This repertoire comprises some 130,000 distinct CDR3 sequences; its ten largest clones make up about 0.48%. The sample taken for sequencing was naive CXCR3- CD8+ T cells from blood. The origin of the receptors is a human donor in good health. Some clones in this sample may be carry-over from other donors' samples. CDR3s include the opening cysteine and the closing phenylalanine or tryptophan.

CDR3 protein: CASSQDSTGTSFEQYF
J gene: TRBJ2-7
V gene: TRBV4-1

CDR3 protein: CASSLTGLAGRETQYF
J gene: TRBJ2-5
V gene: TRBV28

CDR3 protein: CASSSHTPGIGSKRNQQETQYF
J gene: TRBJ2-5
V gene: TRBV7-9

CDR3 protein: CASSLPEKGAPYEQYF
J gene: TRBJ2-7
V gene: TRBV7-2

CDR3 protein: CASSSGTGGLSYNEQFF
J gene: TRBJ2-1
V gene: TRBV7-9

CDR3 protein: CASSLSPGEGVGELFF
J gene: TRBJ2-2
V gene: TRBV5-6

CDR3 protein: CASSFSPNEQFF
J gene: TRBJ2-1
V gene: TRBV12-3/TRBV12-4

CDR3 protein: CASSHRDTRDTQYF
J gene: TRBJ2-3
V gene: TRBV14

CDR3 protein: CASSSLGGQPQHF
J gene: TRBJ1-5
V gene: TRBV6-5

CDR3 protein: CASSSERENTGELFF
J gene: TRBJ2-2
V gene: TRBV5-6

CDR3 protein: CASSPDLSSYNEQFF
J gene: TRBJ2-1
V gene: TRBV7-9

CDR3 protein: CASSLDSGRGNEQYF
J gene: TRBJ2-7
V gene: TRBV11-2

CDR3 protein: CASSVNRGYEQYF
J gene: TRBJ2-7
V gene: TRBV5-1

CDR3 protein: CASTRREGLAGLGELFF
J gene: TRBJ2-2
V gene: TRBV7-9

CDR3 protein: CSVGGAETQYF
J gene: TRBJ2-5
V gene: TRBV29-1

CDR3 protein: CSGRENTGELFF
J gene: TRBJ2-2
V gene: TRBV29-1

CDR3 protein: CATTGGPGSSYEQYF
J gene: TRBJ2-7
V gene: TRBV2

CDR3 protein: CSARGTADNEQFF
J gene: TRBJ2-1
V gene: TRBV20-1

CDR3 protein: CASNRDSYEQYF
J gene: TRBJ2-7
V gene: TRBV5-1

CDR3 protein: CSAGADPNTGELFF
J gene: TRBJ2-2
V gene: TRBV20-1

CDR3 protein: CASTPGHTNYNEQFF
J gene: TRBJ2-1
V gene: TRBV6-5

CDR3 protein: CASSITTGGTEAFF
J gene: TRBJ1-1
V gene: TRBV7-2

CDR3 protein: CASSLYSPGLAGTGSYNEQFF
J gene: TRBJ2-1
V gene: TRBV4-1

CDR3 protein: CASSVRDTQYF
J gene: TRBJ2-3
V gene: TRBV28

CDR3 protein: CSVAGPPDYTF
J gene: TRBJ1-2
V gene: TRBV29-1

CDR3 protein: CASSPKYSYNEQFF
J gene: TRBJ2-1
V gene: TRBV11-2

CDR3 protein: CSARGRADYEQYF
J gene: TRBJ2-7
V gene: TRBV20-1

CDR3 protein: CSARDGGRTSTDTQYF
J gene: TRBJ2-3
V gene: TRBV20-1

CDR3 protein: CASSLGARPQHF
J gene: TRBJ1-5
V gene: TRBV7-9

CDR3 protein: CASSVSFNQPGRLTEAFF
J gene: TRBJ1-1
V gene: TRBV9

CDR3 protein: CASSFPGQGNEKLFF
J gene: TRBJ1-4
V gene: TRBV7-9

CDR3 protein: CASSLRGANPPYEQYF
J gene: TRBJ2-7
V gene: TRBV5-5

CDR3 protein: CASRQGLAAPGEQYF
J gene: TRBJ2-7
V gene: TRBV3-1

CDR3 protein: CSARDLQGTLYEQYF
J gene: TRBJ2-7
V gene: TRBV20-1

CDR3 protein: CSVEKEDRGAYRDTQYF
J gene: TRBJ2-3
V gene: TRBV29-1

CDR3 protein: CASSRRQAPYNEQFF
J gene: TRBJ2-1
V gene: TRBV7-9

CDR3 protein: CASSQDRRGAGAGELFF
J gene: TRBJ2-2
V gene: TRBV4-3

CDR3 protein: CASSLAGKEFF
J gene: TRBJ2-1
V gene: TRBV5-1

CDR3 protein: CASSQPKVTGVGDYSNQPQHF
J gene: TRBJ1-5
V gene: TRBV23-1

CDR3 protein: CAISPPGTSGLNEQFF
J gene: TRBJ2-1
V gene: TRBV10-3